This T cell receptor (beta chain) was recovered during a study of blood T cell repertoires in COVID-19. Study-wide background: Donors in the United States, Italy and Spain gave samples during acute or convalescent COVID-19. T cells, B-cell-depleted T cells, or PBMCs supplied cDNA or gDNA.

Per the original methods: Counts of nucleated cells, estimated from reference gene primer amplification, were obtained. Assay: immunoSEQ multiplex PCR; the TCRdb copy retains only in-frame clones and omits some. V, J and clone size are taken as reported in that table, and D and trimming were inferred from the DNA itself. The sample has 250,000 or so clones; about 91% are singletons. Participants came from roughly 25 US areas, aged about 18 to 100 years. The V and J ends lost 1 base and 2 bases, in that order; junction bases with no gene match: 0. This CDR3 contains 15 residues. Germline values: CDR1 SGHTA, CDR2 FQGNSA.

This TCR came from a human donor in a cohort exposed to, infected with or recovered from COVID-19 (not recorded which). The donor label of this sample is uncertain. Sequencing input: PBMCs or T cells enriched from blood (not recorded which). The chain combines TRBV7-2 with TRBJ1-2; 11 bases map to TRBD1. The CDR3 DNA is TGTGCCAGCAGCTTAGGGGACAGGGGGAACTATGGCTACACCTTC. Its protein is CASSLGDRGNYGYTF.